This T cell receptor (beta chain) stems from a study of identifying expanded T cells in peripheral blood. The study's findings and limits: Technical replicates showed around 1.2 changed clones; two weeks 15 to 20; four weeks 19.

Profiling relied on immunoSEQ multiplex PCR, and the TCRdb table lists in-frame clones only, not all of them. In the table there are roughly 96,000 clones, 88% of which are singletons. With regard to this clone: Its antigen is as yet unknown.

The CDR3 contains 13 residues. Trimming removed 7 bases from V and 2 bases from J, with 12 bases in between. CDR1 and CDR2 (germline): SQVTM, ANQGSEA. This clonotype was obtained from a person aged 18 to 70 in good health. The sequencing sample was made of blood. V and J are TRBV29-1 and TRBJ1-3, with D possibly TRBD1 on 5 matching bases. The CDR3 coding sequence is TGCAGCGCTAAGCAGGGCGCTGGAAACACCATATATTTT. This translates into CSAKQGAGNTIYF. Complete variable domain (other parts from reference TRBV29-1 and TRBJ1-3): SAVISQKPSRDICQRGTSLTIQCQVDSQVTMMFWYRQQPGQSLTLIATANQGSEATYESGFVIDKFPISRPNLTFSTLTVSNMSPEDSSIYLCSAKQGAGNTIYFGEGSWLTVV.